This TCR beta chain was sequenced for a study of OX40 agonist ivuxolimab in advanced cancers. Autoimmune disease history or systemic immunosuppression was exclusionary. The study's findings and limits: Low normalized T-cell clonal expansion also characterized some of the nonresponders.

Assay used: immunoSEQ multiplex PCR; TCRdb lists only in-frame clones, some missing. Seen here are around 52,000 clones, 75% to 85% observed once, and the top ten hold 2.5% to 3.5%. Remarks on this clone: Its target is not known.

The clonotype was recovered from an adult with an advanced solid tumor such as melanoma, head and neck, liver or kidney cancer. The sequences come from CD4+ or CD8+ T cells sorted from blood, collected in a trial of the OX40 agonist ivuxolimab.

The CDR3 loop reads CASSEARTSVNEQFF. The CDR3 DNA is TGTGCCAGCAGTGAAGCAAGGACTAGCGTCAATGAGCAGTTCTTC. The V and J genes are TRBV6-1 and TRBJ2-1, with 9 bases fitting TRBD2. The length of the CDR3 is 15 residues. V shed 0 bases, J shed 6 bases, and the junction held 3 bases outside the gene matches. Germline lookup yields CDR1 MNHNS and CDR2 SASEGT.